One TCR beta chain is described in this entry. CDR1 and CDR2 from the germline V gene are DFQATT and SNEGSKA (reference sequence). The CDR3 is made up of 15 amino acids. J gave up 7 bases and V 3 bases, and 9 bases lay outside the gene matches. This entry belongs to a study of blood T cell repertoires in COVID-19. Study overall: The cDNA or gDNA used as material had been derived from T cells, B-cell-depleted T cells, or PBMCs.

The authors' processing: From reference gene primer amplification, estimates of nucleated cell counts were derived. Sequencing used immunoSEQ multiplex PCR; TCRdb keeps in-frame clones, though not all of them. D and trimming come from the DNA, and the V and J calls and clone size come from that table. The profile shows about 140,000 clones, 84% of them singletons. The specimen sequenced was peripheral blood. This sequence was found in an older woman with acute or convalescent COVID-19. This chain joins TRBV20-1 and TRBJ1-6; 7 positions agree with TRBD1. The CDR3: CSASPNRGGNSPLHF. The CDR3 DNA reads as TGCAGTGCTAGTCCTAACAGGGGAGGAAATTCACCCCTCCACTTT.